These 13 T cell receptor beta chains came from one sample sequenced in a study of cytomegalovirus exposure and HLA in healthy donors. The PCR employed 60 Vbeta primers together with 13 Jbeta primers. Clones were read by immunoSEQ multiplex PCR, and TCRdb kept only the in-frame ones, dropping some. The sample has around 150,000 clones, 55% to 70% seen once; the top ten hold 7% to 8.5%. Input material: PBMCs. The receptors were gathered from a woman aged 60 to 75 in good health and CMV-seropositive.

This chain joins TRBV19 and TRBJ1-5; D not certain. CDR1 is LNHDA, CDR2 SQIVND, per germline (reference sequence). V lost 5 bases and J 1 base, leaving 6 bases between the germline ends. This CDR3 is built from 13 residues. Here the CDR3 reads CASSANSNQPQHF. CDR3 DNA sequence: TGTGCCAGTAGTGCGAACAGCAATCAGCCCCAGCATTTT.

The rearrangement links TRBV6-1 to TRBJ2-7; 10 bases are a match to TRBD2. V lost 1 base and J lost 0; bases outside the gene matches: 12. The CDR3 runs 19 residues. Germline CDR1 is MNHNS and CDR2 is SASEGT. CDR3 in DNA: TGTGCCAGCAGTGAAGACTTCGGACTAGCGGTTATGAGCTCCTACGAGCAGTACTTC. Protein: CASSEDFGLAVMSSYEQYF.

The sample holds a few counts of this clone. The rearrangement joins TRBV29-1 to TRBJ2-3; TRBD2 aligns across 7 bases. Germline V gene sequence: CDR1 SQVTM, CDR2 ANQGSEA. CDR3 size: 18 residues. The junction had 17 bases not matched to a gene; V was cut back by 3 bases and J by 2 bases. CDR3 DNA: TGCAGCGTTGAGGCTCCGTGGCGGGAGAGTTTGGTCACAGATACGCAGTATTTT. Protein: CSVEAPWRESLVTDTQYF.

Details on this clone: The junction shows a germline mismatch at one end, possibly a read error. The rearrangement links TRBV7-2 to TRBJ2-7; a weak D match, TRBD1 (7 bases). The CDR3 has 15 amino acids. In germline, CDR1 is SGHTA, CDR2 FQGNSA. CDR3 protein: CASSSPRVGGTVIIF. The CDR3 nucleotides read TGTGCCAGCAGCTCCCCGCGGGTAGGGGGGACAGTAATCATTTTC.

J is TRBJ2-7 and V is TRBV28, with 10 nucleotides matching TRBD2. CDR1 and CDR2 from the germline V gene are MDHEN and SYDVKM. After removal of 5 bases from V and 2 bases from J, the junction contained 6 bases not matched to a gene. The CDR3 is 15 residues long. CDR3 nucleotide sequence: TGTGCCAGCAGTCCCCCTAGCGGGGGAACCTACGAGCAGTACTTC. Its translation: CASSPPSGGTYEQYF.

The chain recombines TRBV19 with TRBJ1-2; the D gene is possibly TRBD1 (5 bases). Deletions cut 5 bases from V and 4 bases from J, with 11 bases between. CDR1 is LNHDA, CDR2 SQIVND, per germline (reference sequence). This CDR3 comprises 13 residues. Here the CDR3 DNA reads TGTGCCAGTAGTCGACAGTTGGGCTATGGCTACACCTTC. It codes for CASSRQLGYGYTF. The full variable domain, with the rest looked up from reference TRBV19 and TRBJ1-2, is DGGITQSPKYLFRKEGQNVTLSCEQNLNHDAMYWYRQDPGQGLRLIYYSQIVNDFQKGDIAEGYSVSREKKESFPLTVTSAQKNPTAFYLCASSRQLGYGYTFGSGTRLTVV.

This chain uses TRBV29-1 with TRBJ1-1, with 9 bases fitting TRBD1. V was pared by 6 bases and J by 6 bases, with 11 bases of the junction left unmatched. Germline V gives CDR1 SQVTM, CDR2 ANQGSEA. This CDR3 is 14 amino acids long. In DNA form, the CDR3 reads TGCAGCGTCGGTTGGACAGGGGCTAGAGCTGAAGCTTTCTTT. Amino acids: CSVGWTGARAEAFF.

The chain couples TRBV10-3 to TRBJ2-3; 11 nucleotides align to TRBD2. V gave up 7 bases and J gave up 3 bases; unmatched junction bases: 12. Germline assignment: CDR1 ENHRY and CDR2 SYGVKD. The CDR3 consists of 17 residues. The CDR3 DNA sequence: TGTGCCATCACCGATCTAGCGGGAGGTGGTTCAACAGATACGCAGTATTTT. This gives the protein CAITDLAGGGSTDTQYF.

This clone was seen only once. The J gene is TRBJ2-5, the V gene TRBV7-9; weak D call: TRBD1 (5 bases). CDR3 length equals 13 residues. Trimming removed 5 bases from V and 4 bases from J, with 11 bases in between. Germline V lookup: CDR1 SEHNR, CDR2 FQNEAQ (reference sequence). The CDR3 loop reads CASSPGLRETQYF. The CDR3 nucleotides read TGTGCCAGCAGCCCAGGGCTTAGAGAGACCCAGTACTTC.

This clone was seen a single time. The chain links TRBV28 to TRBJ2-2; 12 nucleotides line up with TRBD1. CDR1 and CDR2 (germline): MDHEN, SYDVKM. Trimming removed 9 bases from V and 7 bases from J; junction bases left unmatched: 12. This CDR3 spans 16 amino acids. CDR3 sequence (DNA): TGTGCCAGTCTTCGGGCGGGACAGGGGGCTGTCGGGGAGCTGTTTTTT. Encoded protein: CASLRAGQGAVGELFF.

This chain connects TRBV13 to TRBJ1-5, with 10 bases fitting TRBD1. Germline-derived CDR1 and CDR2 are PRHDT and FYEKMQ (reference sequence). The J segment lost 4 bases and the V segment lost 4 bases, leaving 4 bases of the junction unmatched. This CDR3 region has 15 residues. The CDR3 loop is CASSSSGQGNQPQHF. The CDR3 coding sequence is TGTGCCAGCAGCTCGTCGGGACAGGGGAATCAGCCCCAGCATTTT.

V and J are TRBV9 and TRBJ1-4, with D maybe TRBD1 (5 bases). There are 17 residues in the CDR3. V lost 1 base to trimming and J lost 0 bases, with 13 bases between them. Per germline, CDR1 SGDLS and CDR2 YYNGEE. The CDR3 loop is CASSVTSGLTTNEKLFF. The CDR3 DNA reads as TGTGCCAGCAGCGTAACCTCGGGACTGACAACTAATGAAAAACTGTTTTTT.

Concerning this clone itself: The junction does not match germline at one end; this may be a read error. The rearrangement joins TRBV5-1 to TRBJ1-4; 7 nucleotides match TRBD1. Germline CDR1 and CDR2: SGHRS and YFSETQ. The CDR3 sequence is 15 residues long. The CDR3 sequence is CASSLGGQHYEKLFF. The CDR3 DNA follows: TGCGCCAGCAGCTTGGGGGGACAGCATTATGAGAAACTGTTTTTT.